These 3 T cell receptor beta chains were all obtained from the same sample, sequenced in a study of T cells in Graves' hyperthyroidism and ophthalmopathy. RNA transcripts served as the template for amplifying TCR beta CDR3 regions. An initial round of RT-PCR targeting the TCR CDR3 relied on the HTBI primer set. A single record per CDR3 protein comes from TCRdb applying MiXCR to the multiplex PCR reads. The sample includes approximately 640,000 distinct CDR3 sequences, approximately 15% of them seen just once. The sequencing sample was made of blood. Receptors were obtained from a man aged 50-60 years with Graves' hyperthyroidism.

This clonotype was seen only once. The J gene is TRBJ1-2, the V gene TRBV27, with a possible D match to TRBD1 (5 bases). The germline V and J ends were trimmed by 3 bases and 4 bases, with 9 bases remaining between them. The germline V gene encodes CDR1 MNHEY and CDR2 SMNVEV (reference sequence). The CDR3 has 13 amino acids. The CDR3 protein is CASSFLGGYGYTF. Here the CDR3 DNA reads TGTGCCAGCAGTTTCCTCGGGGGCTATGGCTACACCTTC.

This clonotype was picked up many times. The chain uses TRBV14 and TRBJ2-5, with D possibly matching TRBD1 (6 bases). Germline V CDR1 and CDR2: SGHDN, FVKESK. The CDR3 extends over 14 amino acids. Trimming left V 5 bases short and J 2 bases short, with 12 bases between. The CDR3 loop reads CASSSWDTQETQYF. In nucleotides, the CDR3 is TGTGCCAGCAGCTCCTGGGACACACAAGAGACCCAGTACTTC.

This clonotype was recorded many times. In DNA, the CDR3 is TGTGCCAGCTCACCACCGGCTAGCAACGAGCAGTACTTC. It codes for CASSPPASNEQYF. The V gene is TRBV18, the J gene TRBJ2-7; D perhaps matches TRBD2 (5 bases). V was cut by 0 bases and J by 5 bases, with 8 bases left in between. Germline CDR1 reads KGHSH; CDR2 reads LQKENI. CDR3 length equals 13 residues.